This T cell receptor beta chain stems from a study of cytomegalovirus exposure and HLA in healthy donors. Both 60 Vbeta primers and 13 Jbeta primers went into the PCR. Repertoires were generated with immunoSEQ multiplex PCR, while TCRdb's copy carries only in-frame clones and drops some. The data show roughly 56,000 clones, 87% seen once. Germline CDR1 and CDR2: SGHDN and FVKESK. There are 13 residues in the CDR3. The V segment lost 4 bases and the J segment 8 bases; nucleotides outside the gene matches: 5. Study outcomes and limitations: Donors belonging to an Asian-associated ancestry cluster reportedly showed fewer N-insertions in productive TCRs than the approximately 670-donor mean, according to what a later analysis found. In an earlier analysis, in 620 or so donors, most V segments appeared productive either ~87% or ~30% of the time.

In regard to this clone: Antigen: not known.

This clonotype was obtained from a man younger than 35 in good health and CMV-seronegative. The V call is TRBV14, the J call TRBJ1-2; the match to TRBD1 covers 9 bases. The sample consisted of PBMCs. The DNA for the CDR3 is TGTGCCAGCAGCCCGAGGACAGGGGACGGCTACACCTTC. It yields the protein CASSPRTGDGYTF.